This T cell receptor beta chain was recorded in a study of blood T cells in healthy people across ages. Findings of the study overall: PBMCs were not sorted, which prevented a conclusive comparison of naive versus antigen-experienced cells. Donor CMV status, an unknown factor, possibly confounded changes in expanded clonotypes. Naive T cell percentage showed a strong correlation with TCR beta diversity.

The CDR3 is 15 amino acids. Germline CDR1 is MNHNS and CDR2 is SASEGT. The use of a sample-barcoded 5' primer and a J-beta primer mix characterized a second PCR of 7 to 11 cycles. MiXCR, run by TCRdb on the 5' RACE reads, gives a single entry per CDR3 protein. Of hundreds of thousands of distinct CDR3 sequences detected, more than 25% appear once; the ten largest clones hold 2.5% to 3.5%. About this clonotype itself: The antigen remains undetermined. The junction departs from the called germline gene at one end, perhaps through a read error.

The same sample was also studied in work on T cells of mothers and their children.

V gene TRBV6-1 combines with J gene TRBJ2-7; TRBD2 is a possible D gene (6 bases). The clonotype was recovered from a boy between 10 and 17 years old in good health. Input material: blood. The CDR3 nucleotides are TGTGCCAGCCGTGAACCGGGACGGGAGTCCTACGAGCAGTACTTC. This encodes CASREPGRESYEQYF.